One and the same sample provided the 15 T cell receptor beta chains below, sequenced in a study of monozygotic twins with cystic fibrosis. TCRdb keeps only in-frame clones here, not all; method: immunoSEQ multiplex PCR. The sample consists of 17,000 or so clones, approximately 96% of them appearing once. Sample: blood. These receptors came from a girl aged 2 to 10 with cystic fibrosis.

The rearrangement uses TRBV7-8 and TRBJ1-5; D not resolved. The germline V and J ends were trimmed by 3 bases and 2 bases, with 11 bases remaining between them. Germline CDR1 SGHVS, CDR2 FQNEAQ. This CDR3 has 15 residues. The CDR3 sequence is CASSFGGFGNQPQHF. CDR3 DNA: TGTGCCAGCAGCTTCGGAGGTTTTGGCAATCAGCCCCAGCATTTT.

The chain couples TRBV5-6 to TRBJ1-2; no definite D call. This CDR3 contains 14 residues. Trimming pared 3 bases from V and 4 bases from J, leaving 13 bases between. Germline-derived CDR1 and CDR2 are SGHDT and YYEEEE. The CDR3 spells CASSSWGGPYGYTF. Written as DNA, the CDR3 is TGTGCCAGCAGCTCGTGGGGAGGCCCCTATGGCTACACCTTC.

The rearrangement joins TRBV19 to TRBJ2-6; unclear D gene. The CDR3 consists of 13 residues. Germline V gene lookup returns CDR1 LNHDA and CDR2 SQIVND (reference sequence). Trimming removed 4 bases from V and 6 bases from J, with 7 bases in between. Written as DNA, the CDR3 is TGTGCCAGTAGTACCCGGGTGGCCAACGTCCTGACTTTC. This codes for CASSTRVANVLTF. Full variable domain (outside the CDR3, taken from reference TRBV19 and TRBJ2-6): DGGITQSPKYLFRKEGQNVTLSCEQNLNHDAMYWYRQDPGQGLRLIYYSQIVNDFQKGDIAEGYSVSREKKESFPLTVTSAQKNPTAFYLCASSTRVANVLTFGAGSRLTVL.

The chain recombines TRBV18 with TRBJ2-5; D gene uncertain. CDR3 length: 14 amino acids. Trimming shortened V by 0 bases and J by 1 base, and 6 bases separated the two germline ends. Per germline, CDR1 KGHSH and CDR2 LQKENI. The CDR3, as DNA: TGTGCCAGCTCACCACCGGAACTCCAAGAGACCCAGTACTTC. This sequence encodes CASSPPELQETQYF. The full variable domain, completed using reference TRBV18 and TRBJ2-5, is NAGVMQNPRHLVRRRGQEARLRCSPMKGHSHVYWYRQLPEEGLKFMVYLQKENIIDESGMPKERFSAEFPKEGPSILRIQQVVRGDSAAYFCASSPPELQETQYFGPGTRLLVL.

The chain links TRBV11-3 to TRBJ2-7; 7 bases fit TRBD1. The germline V gene encodes CDR1 SGHNT and CDR2 YENEEA. Unmatched junction bases numbered 11, after V lost 5 bases and J lost 7 bases. The CDR3 spans 14 residues. In DNA, the CDR3 is TGTGCCAGCAGCCACCGGACAGGAGCGAGGGAGCAGTACTTC. Translating it yields CASSHRTGAREQYF.

This sequence joins TRBV29-1 and TRBJ2-3; 11 positions agree with TRBD1. After removal of 4 bases from V and 6 bases from J, the junction contained 15 bases not matched to a gene. Germline CDR1 reads SQVTM; CDR2 reads ANQGSEA. The CDR3 is 17 residues long. The CDR3 is CSVAGPWTGGRGDTQYF. DNA for the CDR3: TGCAGCGTTGCGGGCCCATGGACAGGGGGCAGGGGGGATACGCAGTATTTT.

This clone was counted a single time. V usage is TRBV5-6 and J usage is TRBJ2-3; the D gene is possibly TRBD2 (6 bases). Per germline, CDR1 SGHDT and CDR2 YYEEEE. Trimming shortened V by 2 bases and J by 3 bases, and 16 bases separated the two germline ends. This CDR3 has 16 residues. The CDR3 nucleotides are TGTGCCAGCAGCTTTGGGGCACTAGCTCCGACAGATACGCAGTATTTT. Translated: CASSFGALAPTDTQYF.

The J gene is TRBJ1-6, the V gene TRBV7-9; D not resolved. The V gene lost 2 bases and the J gene lost 5 bases, with 4 bases spanning the gap. CDR3 length: 13 amino acids. The germline V gene has CDR1 SEHNR and CDR2 FQNEAQ (reference sequence). CDR3 in DNA: TGTGCCAGCAGCTTAAGGGATAATTCACCCCTCCACTTT. Protein product: CASSLRDNSPLHF. The complete variable domain, with remaining parts taken from reference TRBV7-9 and TRBJ1-6, reads DTGVSQNPRHKITKRGQNVTFRCDPISEHNRLYWYRQTLGQGPEFLTYFQNEAQLEKSRLLSDRFSAERPKGSFSTLEIQRTEQGDSAMYLCASSLRDNSPLHFGNGTRLTVT.

The J gene is TRBJ2-2, the V gene TRBV4-3, with D perhaps matching TRBD1 or TRBD2 (6 bases each). Trimming cost V 2 bases and J 0 bases, with 13 bases left between them. Germline V gene data show CDR1 as LGHNA and CDR2 as YSLEER. CDR3 length equals 17 residues. CDR3 nucleotides: TGCGCCAGCAGCCAATCGGTCGGGGGCACGAACACCGGGGAGCTGTTTTTT. Translating gives CASSQSVGGTNTGELFF.

The chain recombines TRBV6-1 with TRBJ1-5, with 7 bases matching TRBD1. Germline V CDR1 and CDR2: MNHNS, SASEGT. CDR3 length: 15 residues. Germline trimming cut 0 bases from V and 7 bases from J; bases unmatched to any gene: 6. The CDR3 is CASSEAQGVWQPQHF. DNA for the CDR3: TGTGCCAGCAGTGAAGCCCAGGGGGTGTGGCAGCCCCAGCATTTT.

The chain employs TRBV10-3 and TRBJ1-1; weak D call: TRBD1 (5 bases). The CDR3 length is 14 residues. The germline CDR1 and CDR2 sequences are ENHRY and SYGVKD. Trimming shortened V by 0 bases and J by 3 bases, and 8 bases separated the two germline ends. CDR3 region: CAISESMTDTEAFF. The CDR3 bases are TGTGCCATCAGTGAGTCGATGACAGACACTGAAGCTTTCTTT.

The chain joins TRBV15 to TRBJ2-3, with 11 bases matching TRBD2. The CDR3 sequence is 15 residues long. V lost 3 bases, J lost 3 bases, and 2 bases stayed unmatched. Germline V gene data show CDR1 as LNHNV and CDR2 as YYDKDF (reference sequence). This chain's CDR3 is CATSRRTSGTDTQYF. The CDR3 DNA sequence: TGTGCCACCAGCAGGCGGACTAGCGGGACAGATACGCAGTATTTT.

This clone has just one count. The genes are TRBV2 and TRBJ1-2, with a weak D call TRBD1 (6 bases). CDR1 and CDR2 (germline): SNHLY, FYNNEI. The V end lost 7 bases, the J end lost 4 bases, and 16 bases lay between the germline ends. This CDR3 is 14 amino acids long. In nucleotides, the CDR3 is TGTGCCAGCACCCAAGGGGGGGAGATCTATGGCTACACCTTC. This sequence encodes CASTQGGEIYGYTF.

The chain recombines TRBV7-9 with TRBJ2-7; D may be TRBD2 (6 bases). Trimming cost V 5 bases and J 2 bases, with 22 bases left between them. This CDR3 region has 17 residues. CDR1 SEHNR and CDR2 FQNEAQ come from the germline V gene (reference sequence). The CDR3 loop reads CASSPASGVFFTYEQYF. The CDR3 coding sequence is TGTGCCAGCAGCCCTGCCTCGGGGGTCTTCTTCACCTACGAGCAGTACTTC.

The J gene is TRBJ1-1, the V gene TRBV5-1, with a possible D match to TRBD1 (6 bases). The CDR3 loop spans 15 amino acids. Germline CDR1 and CDR2: SGHRS and YFSETQ. V dropped 1 base and J dropped 0 bases, with 10 bases sitting between them. CDR3: CASSLKDSLNTEAFF. The CDR3 DNA sequence: TGCGCCAGCAGCTTGAAGGACAGCCTGAACACTGAAGCTTTCTTT.